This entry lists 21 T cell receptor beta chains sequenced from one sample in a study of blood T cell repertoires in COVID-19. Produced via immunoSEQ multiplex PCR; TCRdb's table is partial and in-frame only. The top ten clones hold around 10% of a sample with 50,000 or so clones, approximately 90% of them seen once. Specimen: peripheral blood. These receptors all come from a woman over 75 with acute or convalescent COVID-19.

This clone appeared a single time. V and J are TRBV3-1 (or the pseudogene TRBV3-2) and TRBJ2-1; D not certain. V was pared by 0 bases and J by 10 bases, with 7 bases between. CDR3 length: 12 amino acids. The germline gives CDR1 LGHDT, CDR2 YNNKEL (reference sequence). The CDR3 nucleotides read TGTGCCAGCAGCCAAGATCAGTTCGAGCAGTTCTTC. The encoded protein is CASSQDQFEQFF.

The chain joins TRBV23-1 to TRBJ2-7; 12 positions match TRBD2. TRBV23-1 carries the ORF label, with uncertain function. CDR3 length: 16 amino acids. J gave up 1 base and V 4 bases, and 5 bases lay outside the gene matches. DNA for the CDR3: TGCGCCAGCAGTCTTACGACTAGCGGGGGTTCCTACGAGCAGTACTTC. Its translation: CASSLTTSGGSYEQYF.

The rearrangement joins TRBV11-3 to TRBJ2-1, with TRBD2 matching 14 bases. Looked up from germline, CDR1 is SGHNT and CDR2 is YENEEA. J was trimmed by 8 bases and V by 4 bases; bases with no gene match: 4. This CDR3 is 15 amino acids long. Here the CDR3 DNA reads TGTGCCAGCAGCTCCGGACTAGCGGGAGGCTATGAGCAGTTCTTC. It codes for CASSSGLAGGYEQFF.

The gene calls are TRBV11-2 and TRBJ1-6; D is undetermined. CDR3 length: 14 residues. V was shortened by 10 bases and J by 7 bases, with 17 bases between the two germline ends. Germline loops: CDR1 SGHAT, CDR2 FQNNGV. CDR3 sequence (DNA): TGTGCCACCAGAGACATTGTGGGCAATTCACCCCTCCACTTT. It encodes CATRDIVGNSPLHF.

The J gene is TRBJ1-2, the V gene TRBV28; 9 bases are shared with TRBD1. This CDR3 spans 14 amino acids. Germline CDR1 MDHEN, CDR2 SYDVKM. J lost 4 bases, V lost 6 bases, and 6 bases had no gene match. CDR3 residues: CASSSTGGSYGYTF. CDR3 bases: TGTGCCAGCAGCTCGACAGGGGGTAGCTATGGCTACACCTTC.

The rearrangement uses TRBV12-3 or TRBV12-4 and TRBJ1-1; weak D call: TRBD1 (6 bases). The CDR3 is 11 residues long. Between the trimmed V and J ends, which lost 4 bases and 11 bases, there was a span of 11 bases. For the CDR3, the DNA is TGTGCCAGCAGTTCAGGGGTGAATGCTTTCTTT. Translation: CASSSGVNAFF.

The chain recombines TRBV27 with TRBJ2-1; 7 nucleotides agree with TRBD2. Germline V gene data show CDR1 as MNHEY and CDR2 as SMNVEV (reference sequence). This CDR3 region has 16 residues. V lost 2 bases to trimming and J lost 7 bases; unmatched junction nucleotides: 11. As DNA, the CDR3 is TGTGCCAGCAGTTTAGTGTCCCGGGCGGGAGTAAATGAGCAGTTCTTC. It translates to CASSLVSRAGVNEQFF.

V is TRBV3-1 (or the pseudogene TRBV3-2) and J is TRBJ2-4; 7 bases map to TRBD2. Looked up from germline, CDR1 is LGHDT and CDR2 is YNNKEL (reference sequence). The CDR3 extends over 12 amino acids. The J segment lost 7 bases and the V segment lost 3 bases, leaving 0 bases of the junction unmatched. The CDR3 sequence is CASSQGGNIQYF. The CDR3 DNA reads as TGTGCCAGCAGCCAGGGGGGGAACATTCAGTACTTC.

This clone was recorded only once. CDR3 nucleotides: TGTGCCAGCAGTTACTCGAACAGGGTGAACACTGAAGCTTTCTTT. This translates into CASSYSNRVNTEAFF. V usage is TRBV6-2 or TRBV6-3 and J usage is TRBJ1-1; possible D gene TRBD1, 6 bases. V gave up 0 bases and J gave up 0 bases, with 8 bases separating them. The CDR3 has 15 residues. Germline V CDR1 and CDR2: MNHEY, SVGEGT.

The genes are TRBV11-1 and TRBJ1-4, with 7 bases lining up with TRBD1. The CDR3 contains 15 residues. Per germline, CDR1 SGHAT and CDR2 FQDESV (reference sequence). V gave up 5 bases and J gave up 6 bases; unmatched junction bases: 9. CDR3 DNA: TGTGCCAGCAGCCGAACAAGAGGACAGGATGAAAAACTGTTTTTT. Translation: CASSRTRGQDEKLFF. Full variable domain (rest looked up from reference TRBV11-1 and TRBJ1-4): EAEVAQSPRYKITEKSQAVAFWCDPISGHATLYWYRQILGQGPELLVQFQDESVVDDSQLPKDRFSAERLKGVDSTLKIQPAELGDSAMYLCASSRTRGQDEKLFFGSGTQLSVL.

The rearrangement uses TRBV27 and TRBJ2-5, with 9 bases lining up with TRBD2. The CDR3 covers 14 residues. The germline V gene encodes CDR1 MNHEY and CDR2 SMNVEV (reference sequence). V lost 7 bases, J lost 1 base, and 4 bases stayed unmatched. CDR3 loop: CASKDSGSQETQYF. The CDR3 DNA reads TGTGCCAGCAAGGATAGCGGGAGCCAAGAGACCCAGTACTTC.

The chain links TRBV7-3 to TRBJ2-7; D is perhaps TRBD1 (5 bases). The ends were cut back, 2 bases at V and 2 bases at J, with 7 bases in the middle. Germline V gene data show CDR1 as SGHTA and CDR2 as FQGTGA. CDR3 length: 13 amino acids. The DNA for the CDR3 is TGTGCCAGCAGCTTAGGACACACCTACGAGCAGTACTTC. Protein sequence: CASSLGHTYEQYF.

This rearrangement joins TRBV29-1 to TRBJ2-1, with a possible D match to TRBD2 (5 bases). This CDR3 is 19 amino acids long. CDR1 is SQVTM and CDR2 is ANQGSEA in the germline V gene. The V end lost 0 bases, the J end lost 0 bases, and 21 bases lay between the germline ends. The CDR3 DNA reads TGCAGCGTTGAAGATTCCGCCAATAAGCGGATCCGCTCCTACAATGAGCAGTTCTTC. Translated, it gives CSVEDSANKRIRSYNEQFF.

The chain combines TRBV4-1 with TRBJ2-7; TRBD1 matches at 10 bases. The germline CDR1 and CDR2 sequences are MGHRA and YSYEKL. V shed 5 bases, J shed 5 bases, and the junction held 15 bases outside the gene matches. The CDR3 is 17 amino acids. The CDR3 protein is CASSKGGLTGGMNEQYF. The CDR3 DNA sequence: TGCGCCAGCAGCAAGGGTGGATTGACAGGGGGCATGAACGAGCAGTACTTC.

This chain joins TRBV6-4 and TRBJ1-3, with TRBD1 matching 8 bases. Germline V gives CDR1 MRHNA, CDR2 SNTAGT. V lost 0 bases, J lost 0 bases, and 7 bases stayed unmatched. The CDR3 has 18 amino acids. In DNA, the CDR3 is TGTGCCAGCAGTGACTCCTGGACAGGGACTTTCTCTGGAAACACCATATATTTT. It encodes CASSDSWTGTFSGNTIYF.

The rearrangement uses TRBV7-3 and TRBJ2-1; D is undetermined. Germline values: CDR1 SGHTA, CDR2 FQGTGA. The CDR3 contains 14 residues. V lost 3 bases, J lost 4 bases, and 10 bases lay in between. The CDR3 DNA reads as TGTGCCAGCAGCTTTGATCGTAGTTACAATGAGCAGTTCTTC. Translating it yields CASSFDRSYNEQFF.

CDR3 nucleotide sequence: TGTGCCAGTAGGGGACAGGGAGGCACTGAAGCTTTCTTT. This gives the protein CASRGQGGTEAFF. The chain recombines TRBV19 with TRBJ1-1, with 9 bases fitting TRBD1. With 6 bases clipped from V and 4 bases from J, the junction kept 3 bases outside the gene matches. The germline CDR1 and CDR2 sequences are LNHDA and SQIVND (reference sequence). This CDR3 is built from 13 residues.

The CDR3: CASSPGTGDYEQYF. The CDR3 DNA sequence: TGTGCCAGCAGCCCGGGGACTGGAGATTACGAGCAGTACTTC. The chain couples TRBV7-9 to TRBJ2-7; tentative D call: TRBD2 (6 bases). The CDR3 runs to 14 residues. Germline V lookup: CDR1 SEHNR, CDR2 FQNEAQ (reference sequence). V was shortened by 5 bases and J by 4 bases, with 15 bases between the two germline ends.

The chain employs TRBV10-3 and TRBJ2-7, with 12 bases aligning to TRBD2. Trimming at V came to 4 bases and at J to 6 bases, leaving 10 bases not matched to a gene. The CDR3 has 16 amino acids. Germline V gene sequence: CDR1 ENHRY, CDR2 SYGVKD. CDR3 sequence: CAISAPTSGRTGEQYF. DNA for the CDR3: TGTGCCATCAGTGCCCCGACTAGCGGGAGAACTGGCGAGCAGTACTTC.

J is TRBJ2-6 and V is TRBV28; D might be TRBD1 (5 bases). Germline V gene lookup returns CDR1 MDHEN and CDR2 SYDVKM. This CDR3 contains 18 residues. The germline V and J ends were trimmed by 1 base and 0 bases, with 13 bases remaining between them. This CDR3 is CASSLFATVLSGANVLTF. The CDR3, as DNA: TGTGCCAGCAGTTTATTCGCGACAGTCCTCTCTGGGGCCAACGTCCTGACTTTC.

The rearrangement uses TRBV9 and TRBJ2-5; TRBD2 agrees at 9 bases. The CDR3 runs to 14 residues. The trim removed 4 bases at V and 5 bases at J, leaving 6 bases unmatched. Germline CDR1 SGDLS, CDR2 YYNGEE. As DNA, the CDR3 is TGTGCCAGCAGCATTAGGACTAGCGTCGAGACCCAGTACTTC. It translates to CASSIRTSVETQYF.